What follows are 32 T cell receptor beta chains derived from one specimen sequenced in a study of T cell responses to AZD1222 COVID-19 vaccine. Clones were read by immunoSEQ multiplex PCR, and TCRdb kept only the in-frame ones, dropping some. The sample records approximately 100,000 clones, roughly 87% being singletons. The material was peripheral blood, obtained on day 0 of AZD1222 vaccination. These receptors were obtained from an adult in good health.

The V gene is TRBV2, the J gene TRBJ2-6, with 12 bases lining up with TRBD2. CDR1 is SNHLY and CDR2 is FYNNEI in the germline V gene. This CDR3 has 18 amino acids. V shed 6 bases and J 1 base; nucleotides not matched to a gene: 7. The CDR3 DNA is TGTGCCAGCAGACAACTAGCGGGAGGCTCTTCTGGGGCCAACGTCCTGACTTTC. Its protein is CASRQLAGGSSGANVLTF.

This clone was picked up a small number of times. The CDR3 reads CASIGGYNSPLHF. The CDR3, as DNA: TGTGCCAGCATCGGAGGGTATAATTCACCCCTCCACTTT. J is TRBJ1-6 and V is TRBV2, with D hard to call. V gave up 7 bases and J gave up 4 bases, with 8 bases separating them. CDR1 and CDR2 from the germline V gene are SNHLY and FYNNEI. The CDR3 covers 13 residues.

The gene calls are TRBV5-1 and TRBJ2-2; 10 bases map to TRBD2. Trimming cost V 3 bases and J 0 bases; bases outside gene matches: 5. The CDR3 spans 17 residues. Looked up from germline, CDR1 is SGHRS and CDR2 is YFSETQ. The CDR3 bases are TGCGCCAGCAGCTGGACTAGCGGCATCGCGAACACCGGGGAGCTGTTTTTT. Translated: CASSWTSGIANTGELFF.

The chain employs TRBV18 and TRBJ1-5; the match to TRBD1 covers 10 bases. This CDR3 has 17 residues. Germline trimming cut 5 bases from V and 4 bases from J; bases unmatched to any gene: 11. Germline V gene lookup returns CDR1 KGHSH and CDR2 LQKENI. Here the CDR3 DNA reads TGTGCCAGCTCATACTCCGCGACAGGGGGCGGTAATCAGCCCCAGCATTTT. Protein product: CASSYSATGGGNQPQHF.

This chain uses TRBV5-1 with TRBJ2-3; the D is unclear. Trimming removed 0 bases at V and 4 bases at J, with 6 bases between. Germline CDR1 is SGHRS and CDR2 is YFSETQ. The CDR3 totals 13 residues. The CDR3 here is CASSLDVPDTQYF. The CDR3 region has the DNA TGCGCCAGCAGCTTGGATGTACCAGATACGCAGTATTTT.

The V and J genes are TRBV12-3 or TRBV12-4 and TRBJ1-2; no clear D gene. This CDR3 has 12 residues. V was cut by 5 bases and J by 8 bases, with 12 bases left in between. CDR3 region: CASSRTAGGYTF. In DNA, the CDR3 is TGTGCCAGCAGTCGGACGGCGGGGGGCTACACCTTC.

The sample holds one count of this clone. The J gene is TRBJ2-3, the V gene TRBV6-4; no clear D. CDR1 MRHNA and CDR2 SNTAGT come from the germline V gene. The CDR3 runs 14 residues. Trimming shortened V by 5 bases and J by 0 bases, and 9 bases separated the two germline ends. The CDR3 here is CASSPRPSTDTQYF. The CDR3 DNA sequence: TGTGCCAGCAGTCCTAGGCCGAGCACAGATACGCAGTATTTT.

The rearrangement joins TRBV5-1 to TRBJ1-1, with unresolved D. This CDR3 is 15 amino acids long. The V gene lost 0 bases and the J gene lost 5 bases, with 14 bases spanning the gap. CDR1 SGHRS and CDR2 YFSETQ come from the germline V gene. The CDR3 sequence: CASSLGRDLGTEAFF. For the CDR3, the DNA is TGCGCCAGCAGCTTGGGACGCGATCTGGGGACTGAAGCTTTCTTT.

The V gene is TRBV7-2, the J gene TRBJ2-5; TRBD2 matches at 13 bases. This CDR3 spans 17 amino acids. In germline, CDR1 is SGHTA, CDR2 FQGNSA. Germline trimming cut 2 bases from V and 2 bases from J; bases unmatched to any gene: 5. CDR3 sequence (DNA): TGTGCCAGCAGCTTATTTGGACTAGCGGGAGTTCAAGAGACCCAGTACTTC. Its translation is CASSLFGLAGVQETQYF.

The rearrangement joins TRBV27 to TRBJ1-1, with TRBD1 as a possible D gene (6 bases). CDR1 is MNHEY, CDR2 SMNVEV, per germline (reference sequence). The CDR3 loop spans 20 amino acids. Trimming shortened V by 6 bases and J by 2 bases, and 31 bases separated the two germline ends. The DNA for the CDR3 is TGTGCCAGCAGACCTTTGCACGATTACCGGCCGGGACATACAAACACTGAAGCTTTCTTT. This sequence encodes CASRPLHDYRPGHTNTEAFF.

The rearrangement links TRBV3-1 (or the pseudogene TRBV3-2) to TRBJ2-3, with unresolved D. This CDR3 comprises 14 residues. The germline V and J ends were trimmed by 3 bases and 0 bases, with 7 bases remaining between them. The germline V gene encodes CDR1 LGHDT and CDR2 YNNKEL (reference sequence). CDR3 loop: CASSHKGSTDTQYF. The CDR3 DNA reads TGTGCCAGCAGCCACAAGGGTAGCACAGATACGCAGTATTTT.

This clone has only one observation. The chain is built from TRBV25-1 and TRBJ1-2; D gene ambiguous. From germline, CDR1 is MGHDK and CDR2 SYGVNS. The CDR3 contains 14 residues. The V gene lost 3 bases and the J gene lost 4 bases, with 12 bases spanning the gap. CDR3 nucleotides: TGTGCCAGCAGTGACCCCTTCTACAGCTATGGCTACACCTTC. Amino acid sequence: CASSDPFYSYGYTF.

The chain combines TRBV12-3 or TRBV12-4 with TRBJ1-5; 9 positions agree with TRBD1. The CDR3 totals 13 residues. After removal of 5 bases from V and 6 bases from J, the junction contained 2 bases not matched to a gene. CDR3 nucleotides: TGTGCCAGCAGTACAGGGGGCAGTCAGCCCCAGCATTTT. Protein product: CASSTGGSQPQHF.

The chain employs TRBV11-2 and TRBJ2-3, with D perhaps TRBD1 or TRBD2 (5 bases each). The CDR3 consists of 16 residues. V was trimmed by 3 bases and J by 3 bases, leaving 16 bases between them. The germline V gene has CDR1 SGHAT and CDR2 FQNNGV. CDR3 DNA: TGTGCCAGCAGCTTTGAATCAGGGAGTAGGACAGATACGCAGTATTTT. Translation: CASSFESGSRTDTQYF.

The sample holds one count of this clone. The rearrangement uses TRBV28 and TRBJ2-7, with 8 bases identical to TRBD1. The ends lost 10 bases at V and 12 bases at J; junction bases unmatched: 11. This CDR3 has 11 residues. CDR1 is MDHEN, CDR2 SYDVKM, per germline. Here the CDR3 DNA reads TGTGCCACCATTGACAGGGGAGAATGGTACTTC. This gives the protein CATIDRGEWYF.

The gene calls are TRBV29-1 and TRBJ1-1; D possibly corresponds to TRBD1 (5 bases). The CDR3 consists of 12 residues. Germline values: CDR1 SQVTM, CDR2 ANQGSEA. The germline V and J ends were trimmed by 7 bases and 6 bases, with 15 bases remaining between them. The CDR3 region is CSARGSHPEAFF. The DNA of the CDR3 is TGCAGCGCCCGGGGCAGCCACCCTGAAGCTTTCTTT. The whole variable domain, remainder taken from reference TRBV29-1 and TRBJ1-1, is SAVISQKPSRDICQRGTSLTIQCQVDSQVTMMFWYRQQPGQSLTLIATANQGSEATYESGFVIDKFPISRPNLTFSTLTVSNMSPEDSSIYLCSARGSHPEAFFGQGTRLTVV.

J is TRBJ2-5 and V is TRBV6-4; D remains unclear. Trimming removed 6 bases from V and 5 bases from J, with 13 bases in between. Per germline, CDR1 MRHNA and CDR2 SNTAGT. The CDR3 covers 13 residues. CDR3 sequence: CASSPHREETQYF. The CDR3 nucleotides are TGTGCCAGCAGCCCCCACCGCGAGGAGACCCAGTACTTC.

DNA for the CDR3: TGTGCCAGCAGTTTAAGTGCGGGGCTAGTTAGCGAGCAGTACTTC. This translates into CASSLSAGLVSEQYF. The chain carries TRBV27 and TRBJ2-7; possibly TRBD2 for D (6 bases). V gave up 2 bases and J gave up 6 bases, with 17 bases separating them. Germline V gene lookup returns CDR1 MNHEY and CDR2 SMNVEV (reference sequence). This CDR3 contains 15 residues.

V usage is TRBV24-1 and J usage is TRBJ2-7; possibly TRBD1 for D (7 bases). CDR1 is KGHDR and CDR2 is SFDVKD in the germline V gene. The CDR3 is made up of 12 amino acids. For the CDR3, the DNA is TGTGCAACCGCGGCAGGGGGGAGCGAGCAGTACTTC. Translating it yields CATAAGGSEQYF.

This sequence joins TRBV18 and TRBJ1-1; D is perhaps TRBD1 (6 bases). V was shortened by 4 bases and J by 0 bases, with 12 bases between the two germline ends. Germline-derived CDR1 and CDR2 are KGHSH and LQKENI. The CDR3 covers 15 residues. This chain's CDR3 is CASSQSGTLNTEAFF. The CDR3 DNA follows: TGTGCCAGCTCACAGTCCGGGACACTGAACACTGAAGCTTTCTTT.

CDR3 DNA: TGTGCCAGCACCTTTGGACAGGGGGCCTATGGCTACACCTTC. Translation: CASTFGQGAYGYTF. The chain is built from TRBV28 and TRBJ1-2; 11 bases agree with TRBD1. V gave up 7 bases and J gave up 4 bases; unmatched junction bases: 5. The CDR3 is 14 residues long. Looked up from germline, CDR1 is MDHEN and CDR2 is SYDVKM.

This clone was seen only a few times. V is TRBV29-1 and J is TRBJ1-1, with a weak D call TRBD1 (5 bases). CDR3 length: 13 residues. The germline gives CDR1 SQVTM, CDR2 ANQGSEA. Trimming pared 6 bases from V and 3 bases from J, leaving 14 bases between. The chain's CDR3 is CSVRRDSDTEAFF. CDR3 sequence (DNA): TGCAGCGTCCGCAGGGATTCGGACACTGAAGCTTTCTTT.

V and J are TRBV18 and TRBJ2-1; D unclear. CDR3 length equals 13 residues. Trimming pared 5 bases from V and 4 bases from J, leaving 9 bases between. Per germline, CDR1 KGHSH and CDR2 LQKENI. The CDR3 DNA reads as TGTGCCAGCTCAGATGCAGAATACAATGAGCAGTTCTTC. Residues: CASSDAEYNEQFF.

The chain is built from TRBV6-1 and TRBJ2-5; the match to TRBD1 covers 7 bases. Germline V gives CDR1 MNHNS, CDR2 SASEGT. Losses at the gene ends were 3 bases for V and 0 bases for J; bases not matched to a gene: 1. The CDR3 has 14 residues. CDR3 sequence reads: CASSETGNQETQYF. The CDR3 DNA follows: TGTGCCAGCAGTGAGACAGGGAACCAAGAGACCCAGTACTTC.

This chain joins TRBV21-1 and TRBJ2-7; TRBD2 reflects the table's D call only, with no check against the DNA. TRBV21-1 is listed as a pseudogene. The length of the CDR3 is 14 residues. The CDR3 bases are TGTGCCAGCAGCATGATCGCGAGCTCCTACGAGCAGTACTTC. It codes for CASSMIASSYEQYF.

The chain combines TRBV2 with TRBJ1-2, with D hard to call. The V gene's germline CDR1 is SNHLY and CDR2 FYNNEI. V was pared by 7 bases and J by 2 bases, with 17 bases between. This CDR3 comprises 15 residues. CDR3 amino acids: CASIRYPIGNYGYTF. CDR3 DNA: TGTGCCAGCATTAGGTATCCGATAGGGAACTATGGCTACACCTTC.

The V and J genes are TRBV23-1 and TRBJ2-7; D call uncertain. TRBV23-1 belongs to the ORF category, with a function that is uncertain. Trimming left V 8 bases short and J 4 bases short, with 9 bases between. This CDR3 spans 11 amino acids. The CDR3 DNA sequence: TGCGCCAGCGTCCCAGGTTACGAGCAGTACTTC. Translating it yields CASVPGYEQYF.

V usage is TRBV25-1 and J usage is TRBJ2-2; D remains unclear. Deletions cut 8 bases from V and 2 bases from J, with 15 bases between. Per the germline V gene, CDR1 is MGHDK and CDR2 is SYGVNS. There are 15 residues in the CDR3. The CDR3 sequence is CASSPEPANTGELFF. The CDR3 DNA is TGTGCCAGCTCCCCGGAGCCAGCTAACACCGGGGAGCTGTTTTTT.

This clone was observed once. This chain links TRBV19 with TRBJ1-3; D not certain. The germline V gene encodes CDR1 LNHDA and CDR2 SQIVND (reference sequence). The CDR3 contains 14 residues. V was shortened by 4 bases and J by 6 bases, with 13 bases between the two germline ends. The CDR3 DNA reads TGTGCCAGTAGTAGGAGCCGCCGGGCAAACACCATATATTTT. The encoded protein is CASSRSRRANTIYF.

CDR3 in DNA: TGTGCCAGCAGCCCAGGGGGATTGGACTATGGCTACACCTTC. Translation gives CASSPGGLDYGYTF. The rearrangement joins TRBV27 to TRBJ1-2; TRBD1 aligns across 7 bases. The junction had 7 bases not matched to a gene; V was cut back by 6 bases and J by 3 bases. The CDR3 totals 14 residues. CDR1 is MNHEY and CDR2 is SMNVEV in the germline V gene (reference sequence).

Here the CDR3 reads CASSRTGDGSYEQYF. CDR3 DNA: TGTGCCAGCAGCCGAACTGGGGACGGGTCCTACGAGCAGTACTTC. The rearrangement uses TRBV6-5 and TRBJ2-7, with D perhaps matching TRBD1 or TRBD2 (5 bases each). Per germline, CDR1 MNHEY and CDR2 SVGAGI. V was pared by 6 bases and J by 1 base, with 16 bases between. The CDR3 spans 15 residues.

CDR3 sequence: CASSHAPRQGVGEQYF. The DNA of the CDR3 is TGTGCCAGCAGCCATGCGCCCAGACAGGGGGTCGGCGAGCAGTACTTC. This sequence joins TRBV4-2 and TRBJ2-7, with 9 bases that match TRBD1. With V trimmed by 3 bases and J by 6 bases, 12 bases remained unmatched. The length of the CDR3 is 16 residues. Germline V gene lookup returns CDR1 LGHNA and CDR2 YNFKEQ.